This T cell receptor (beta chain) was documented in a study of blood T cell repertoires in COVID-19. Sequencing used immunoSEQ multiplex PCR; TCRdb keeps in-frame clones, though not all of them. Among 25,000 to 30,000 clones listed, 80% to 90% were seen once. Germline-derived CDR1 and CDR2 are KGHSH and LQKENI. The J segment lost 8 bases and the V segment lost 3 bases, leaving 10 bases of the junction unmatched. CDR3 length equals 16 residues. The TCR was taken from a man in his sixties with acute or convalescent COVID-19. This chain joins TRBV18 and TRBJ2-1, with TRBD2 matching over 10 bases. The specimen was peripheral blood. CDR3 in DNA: TGTGCCAGCTCACCTAAGCGGGAGGGCCTTGGGGATGAGCAGTTCTTC. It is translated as CASSPKREGLGDEQFF.